The clone carrying this T cell receptor (beta chain) came up a few times. The antigen remains unidentified. The source of the sample is a study of identical twins. Study results and caveats: With beta out-of-frame sequences, excess sharing by twins was weaker.

It was template switching that added a universal primer site, and there were unique molecular identifiers on the cDNA. TCRdb analysed the 5' RACE reads with MiXCR anew, one entry per CDR3 protein. The sample consists of about 460,000 distinct CDR3 sequences, approximately 15% of them appearing once. The germline CDR1 and CDR2 sequences are LNHNV and YYDKDF (reference sequence). The CDR3 sequence is 12 residues long. V lost 0 bases and J lost 9, with 8 bases in between. These data were also filed under a second study, of yellow fever vaccine responses in identical twins.

The specimen sequenced was CD4+ T cells sorted from blood. The receptor was derived from a woman in her late teens or twenties in good health. The V call is TRBV15, the J call TRBJ1-2; D uncertain. CDR3 coding DNA: TGTGCCACCAGCAGAGATCGTATTAGCTACACCTTC. Protein sequence: CATSRDRISYTF.